This TCR beta chain derives from a study of blood T cells in healthy people across ages. The CDR3 consists of 14 residues. Unmatched junction bases numbered 3, after V lost 4 bases and J lost 6 bases. Germline V CDR1 and CDR2: DFQATT, SNEGSKA (reference sequence). Next came a second PCR, run for about 7 to 11 cycles, which used a sample-barcoded 5' primer along with a J-beta primer mix. Using its own MiXCR run on the 5' RACE reads, TCRdb lists one record per CDR3 protein. The table lists about 800,000 distinct CDR3 sequences, less than 60% of them singletons. This receptor was obtained from an older man in good health. Source material: blood. The rearrangement uses TRBV20-1 and TRBJ2-1; 13 bases line up with TRBD2. The DNA of the CDR3 is TGCAGTGCTAAGGGGACTAGCGGGACCAATGAGCAGTTCTTC. It yields the protein CSAKGTSGTNEQFF.